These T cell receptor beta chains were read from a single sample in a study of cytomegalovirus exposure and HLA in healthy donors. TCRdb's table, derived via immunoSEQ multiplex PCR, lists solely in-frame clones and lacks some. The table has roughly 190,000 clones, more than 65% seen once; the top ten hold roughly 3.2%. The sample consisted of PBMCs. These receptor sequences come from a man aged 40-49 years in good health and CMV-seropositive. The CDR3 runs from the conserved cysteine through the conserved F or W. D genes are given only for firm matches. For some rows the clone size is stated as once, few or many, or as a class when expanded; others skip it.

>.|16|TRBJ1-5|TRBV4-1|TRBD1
TGCGCCAGCAGCCAAGCCCTCGGACAGGGATTTCAGCCCCAGCATTTT
CASSQALGQGFQPQHF
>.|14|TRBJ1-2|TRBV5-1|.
TGCGCCAGCAGCTTGGGACAGACTAGCTATGGCTACGCCTTC
CASSLGQTSYGYAF
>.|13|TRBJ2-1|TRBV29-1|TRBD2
TGCAGCGCGGAAGGACTAGCGGGGAATGAGCAGTTCTTC
CSAEGLAGNEQFF
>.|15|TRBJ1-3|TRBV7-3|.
TGTGCCAGCAGCCCCCAAGGGGAGGCTGGAAACACCATATATTTT
CASSPQGEAGNTIYF
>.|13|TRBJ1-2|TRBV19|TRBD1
TGTGCCAGTAGCCAGACAGGGGACTATGGCTACACCTTC
CASSQTGDYGYTF
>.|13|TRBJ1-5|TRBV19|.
TGTGCCAGTAGTATAGATCTCTTGCAGCCCCAGCATTTT
CASSIDLLQPQHF
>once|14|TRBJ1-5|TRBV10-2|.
TGCGCCAGCAGTGTCCCGGGGGGGTCTCAGCCCCAGCATTTT
CASSVPGGSQPQHF
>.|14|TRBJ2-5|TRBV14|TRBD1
TGTGCCAGCAGCCAAGATTTGGGACAGGAGACCCAGTACTTC
CASSQDLGQETQYF
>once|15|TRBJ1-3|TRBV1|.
TGCACCAGCAGCCGGGACAGGGAATCTGGAAACACCATATATTTT
CTSSRDRESGNTIYF
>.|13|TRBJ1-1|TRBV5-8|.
TGTGCCAGCAGCCCCAGGGGGAACACTGAAGCTTTCTTT
CASSPRGNTEAFF
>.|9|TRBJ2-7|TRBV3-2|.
TGTGCCAGCAGCCGACAGGATTACTTC
CASSRQDYF
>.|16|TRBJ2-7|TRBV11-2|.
TGTGCCAGCAGCTTAAGGGGTGGAAGCGTCCCTTACGAGCAGTACTTC
CASSLRGGSVPYEQYF
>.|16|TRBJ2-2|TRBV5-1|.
TGCGCCAGCAGCTTGGTATTTAGCGGCAACACCGGGGAGCTGTTTTTT
CASSLVFSGNTGELFF
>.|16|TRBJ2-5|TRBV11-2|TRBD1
TGTGCCAGCAGCTTAGGGGACAGCTTGCCGGGAGAGACCCAGTACTTC
CASSLGDSLPGETQYF
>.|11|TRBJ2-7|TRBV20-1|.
TGCAGTGCTAGGGGGGGATACGAGCAGTACTTC
CSARGGYEQYF
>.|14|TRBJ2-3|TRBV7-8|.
TGTGCCAGCAGCTTAAGGAGGGTCCCAGATACGCAGTATTTT
CASSLRRVPDTQYF
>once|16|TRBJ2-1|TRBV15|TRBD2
TGTGCCACCAGCACGCTTACTAGCGGCTCCTACAATGAGCAGTTCTTC
CATSTLTSGSYNEQFF
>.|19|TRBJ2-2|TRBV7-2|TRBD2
TGTGCCAGCAGCTTAAATTCACTAGCGGGAGGCCAGGGAGTCGGGGAGCTGTTTTTT
CASSLNSLAGGQGVGELFF
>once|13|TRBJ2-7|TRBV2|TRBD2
TGTGCCAGCGGGGCGGGGGGGTTCTACGAGCAGTACTTC
CASGAGGFYEQYF
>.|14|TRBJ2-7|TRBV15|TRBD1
TGTGCCACCAGCAGACAGGGGGTTTCCTACGAGCAGTACTTC
CATSRQGVSYEQYF
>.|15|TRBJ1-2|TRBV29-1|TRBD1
TGCAGCACGGACCCGGGACAGGGGCAAAACTATGGCTACACCTTC
CSTDPGQGQNYGYTF
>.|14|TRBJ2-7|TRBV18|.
TGTGCCAGCTCACCTGCCGCCTCTACGAACCAGCAGTACTTC
CASSPAASTNQQYF
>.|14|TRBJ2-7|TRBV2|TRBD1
TGTGCCAGCAGTACAGGGGTGGTATCCTACGAGCAGTACTTC
CASSTGVVSYEQYF
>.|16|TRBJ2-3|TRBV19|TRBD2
TGTGCCAGTAGTATCGACCTAGCGGGAGGGCCAGATACGCAGTATTTT
CASSIDLAGGPDTQYF
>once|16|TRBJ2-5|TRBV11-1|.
TGTGCCAGCAGCACCCGACAGCGCTCATCCCAAGAGACCCAGTACTTC
CASSTRQRSSQETQYF
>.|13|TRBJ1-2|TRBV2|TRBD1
TGTGCCAGCAGCCAGGAGGACAGGACTGGCTACACCTTC
CASSQEDRTGYTF
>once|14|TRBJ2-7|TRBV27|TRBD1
TGTGCCAGCAGCTCACAGGGGGCGAGAGGCGAGCAGTACTTC
CASSSQGARGEQYF